Each of the 23 T cell receptor beta chains below was sequenced from the same sample in a study of blood T cell repertoires in COVID-19. Some clones are missing from TCRdb's copy, which holds only in-frame ones; the method was immunoSEQ multiplex PCR. The sample records approximately 220,000 clones, 70% to 85% being singletons. Sequenced material: PBMCs or T cells enriched from blood (not recorded which). The source of these receptors is a woman aged 40 to 50 with acute COVID-19.

The rearrangement links TRBV5-1 to TRBJ2-5, with a tentative D call TRBD2 (6 bases). CDR3 length equals 14 residues. Between the trimmed V and J ends, which lost 5 bases and 2 bases, there was a span of 13 bases. Germline values: CDR1 SGHRS, CDR2 YFSETQ. The CDR3 DNA reads as TGCGCCAGCAGGGGGGGTGGCCGACAAGAGACCCAGTACTTC. This translates into CASRGGGRQETQYF.

The rearrangement uses TRBV7-9 and TRBJ2-7; tentative D call: TRBD2 (6 bases). V gave up 3 bases and J gave up 5 bases, with 17 bases separating them. This CDR3 is built from 15 residues. CDR1 and CDR2 (germline): SEHNR, FQNEAQ (reference sequence). The CDR3 loop reads CASSLAGSPLNEQYF. CDR3 coding DNA: TGTGCCAGCAGCTTGGCGGGATCCCCCCTGAACGAGCAGTACTTC.

This chain connects TRBV28 to TRBJ1-5, with 9 bases matching TRBD1. After removal of 10 bases from V and 4 bases from J, the junction contained 8 bases not matched to a gene. Per germline, CDR1 MDHEN and CDR2 SYDVKM. The CDR3 contains 14 residues. The CDR3 loop reads CATSRDRDNQPQHF. DNA of the CDR3: TGTGCCACTTCCCGGGACAGGGATAATCAGCCCCAGCATTTT. The variable domain in full, completed from reference TRBV28 and TRBJ1-5, reads DVKVTQSSRYLVKRTGEKVFLECVQDMDHENMFWYRQDPGLGLRLIYFSYDVKMKEKGDIPEGYSVSREKKERFSLILESASTNQTSMYLCATSRDRDNQPQHFGDGTRLSIL.

V usage is TRBV7-3 and J usage is TRBJ2-7; 11 nucleotides agree with TRBD1. In germline, CDR1 is SGHTA, CDR2 FQGTGA. V lost 5 bases to trimming and J lost 6 bases; unmatched junction nucleotides: 3. CDR3 length: 13 amino acids. Here the CDR3 DNA reads TGTGCCAGCAGCCCCGGGACAGGGGGCGAGCAGTACTTC. Protein: CASSPGTGGEQYF.

In this sample, this clone turned up a few times. The genes are TRBV6-6 and TRBJ1-2, with TRBD1 matching 9 bases. The V and J ends lost 5 bases and 4 bases, in that order; junction bases with no gene match: 5. The germline V gene encodes CDR1 MNHNY and CDR2 SVGAGI (reference sequence). The CDR3 consists of 14 residues. The CDR3 spells CASSPGQGVYGYTF. The CDR3 nucleotides read TGTGCCAGCAGTCCGGGACAGGGTGTCTATGGCTACACCTTC.

This clone was seen only a few times. The gene calls are TRBV28 and TRBJ1-4; TRBD1 matches at 9 bases. The J segment lost 8 bases and the V segment lost 5 bases, leaving 21 bases of the junction unmatched. This CDR3 comprises 19 residues. CDR1 and CDR2 (germline): MDHEN, SYDVKM. The CDR3 loop reads CASSTPRDRAFSRGEKLFF. Here the CDR3 DNA reads TGTGCCAGCAGTACTCCCCGGGACAGGGCATTTTCACGGGGGGAAAAACTGTTTTTT. Full variable domain (outside the CDR3, taken from reference TRBV28 and TRBJ1-4): DVKVTQSSRYLVKRTGEKVFLECVQDMDHENMFWYRQDPGLGLRLIYFSYDVKMKEKGDIPEGYSVSREKKERFSLILESASTNQTSMYLCASSTPRDRAFSRGEKLFFGSGTQLSVL.

This clone was detected only once. The chain joins TRBV7-2 to TRBJ2-5; possibly TRBD2 for D (6 bases). The CDR3 totals 15 residues. The germline V gene has CDR1 SGHTA and CDR2 FQGNSA. The V end was cut by 3 bases, the J end by 5 bases, with 16 bases between. The CDR3 is CASSFGGARSETQYF. The DNA for the CDR3 is TGTGCCAGCAGCTTCGGAGGGGCGCGTTCCGAGACCCAGTACTTC.

J is TRBJ1-2 and V is TRBV6-4; a possible D gene is TRBD1 (5 bases). Germline loops: CDR1 MRHNA, CDR2 SNTAGT. Trimming took off 4 bases at V and 0 bases at J, with 21 bases between the two ends. The CDR3 consists of 18 residues. CDR3 amino acids: CASSASRRGGRPNYGYTF. DNA of the CDR3: TGTGCCAGCAGTGCCAGTAGGCGGGGGGGACGGCCTAACTATGGCTACACCTTC.

The gene calls are TRBV6-5 and TRBJ2-7; TRBD2 aligns across 9 bases. The J segment lost 3 bases and the V segment lost 5 bases, leaving 2 bases of the junction unmatched. The CDR3 runs to 13 residues. CDR1 and CDR2 (germline): MNHEY, SVGAGI. The CDR3 nucleotides are TGTGCCAGCAGTCCTAGCGGGGACTACGAGCAGTACTTC. The encoded protein is CASSPSGDYEQYF.

V gene TRBV7-9 combines with J gene TRBJ2-7; no clear D. Germline V CDR1 and CDR2: SEHNR, FQNEAQ (reference sequence). The germline V and J ends were trimmed by 0 bases and 0 bases, with 6 bases remaining between them. The CDR3 runs to 14 residues. The CDR3 spells CASSLAESSYEQYF. As DNA, the CDR3 is TGTGCCAGCAGCTTAGCGGAGAGCTCCTACGAGCAGTACTTC.

This chain uses TRBV9 with TRBJ2-5; D is unresolved. The ends were cut back, 1 base at V and 4 bases at J, with 8 bases in the middle. This CDR3 is 13 amino acids long. Germline CDR1 is SGDLS and CDR2 is YYNGEE. The CDR3 DNA reads as TGTGCCAGCAGCGTAAAAACTGGAGAGACCCAGTACTTC. Residues: CASSVKTGETQYF.

The J gene is TRBJ1-5, the V gene TRBV19; no firm D call. Germline V gives CDR1 LNHDA, CDR2 SQIVND (reference sequence). There are 15 residues in the CDR3. Trimming removed 6 bases at V and 5 bases at J, with 17 bases between. Here the CDR3 DNA reads TGTGCCAGTAGATTTTTGGTAGTCGGGGATCAGCCCCAGCATTTT. This sequence encodes CASRFLVVGDQPQHF.

V gene TRBV7-9 combines with J gene TRBJ2-1; D gene uncertain. Germline V gene lookup returns CDR1 SEHNR and CDR2 FQNEAQ (reference sequence). The CDR3 totals 15 residues. The V gene lost 5 bases and the J gene lost 2 bases, with 13 bases spanning the gap. DNA for the CDR3: TGTGCCAGCAGCCCCCGAGGTAATACCTACAATGAGCAGTTCTTC. As protein: CASSPRGNTYNEQFF.

This clone showed up just a few times. CDR3 region: CSVEGQGNGYTF. The CDR3, as DNA: TGCAGCGTTGAAGGGCAGGGGAATGGCTACACCTTC. V gene TRBV29-1 combines with J gene TRBJ1-2, with a tentative D call TRBD1 (6 bases). Germline CDR1 is SQVTM and CDR2 is ANQGSEA. CDR3 size: 12 residues. Trimming pared 1 base from V and 6 bases from J, leaving 9 bases between.

This sequence joins TRBV5-1 and TRBJ1-2; no reliable D call. Germline lookup yields CDR1 SGHRS and CDR2 YFSETQ. CDR3 length: 14 residues. V was clipped by 2 bases and J by 3 bases, with 11 bases between them. CDR3 region: CASSLVGGYYGYTF. Here the CDR3 DNA reads TGCGCCAGCAGCTTAGTCGGCGGGTACTATGGCTACACCTTC.

This sequence joins TRBV27 and TRBJ1-2; 8 bases line up with TRBD1. The CDR3 contains 14 residues. Trimming cost V 6 bases and J 4 bases; bases outside gene matches: 7. Germline V gene lookup returns CDR1 MNHEY and CDR2 SMNVEV (reference sequence). CDR3: CASRRTGRSYGYTF. CDR3 bases: TGTGCCAGCAGAAGGACAGGGCGGAGCTATGGCTACACCTTC.

CDR3 sequence: CASSPNGTAYEKLFF. The CDR3 region has the DNA TGTGCCAGCAGCCCAAACGGGACAGCGTATGAAAAACTGTTTTTT. This sequence joins TRBV7-7 and TRBJ1-4; 7 bases line up with TRBD1. CDR3 length equals 15 residues. Germline V gene data show CDR1 as SSHAT and CDR2 as FNYEAQ (reference sequence). V was clipped by 5 bases and J by 6 bases; unmatched bases: 9.

The chain joins TRBV24-1 to TRBJ2-7; unclear D gene. CDR3 length: 13 amino acids. The V and J ends lost 3 bases and 6 bases respectively, with 11 bases between them. Germline CDR1 KGHDR, CDR2 SFDVKD. The CDR3 spells CATSDQYMAEQYF. As DNA, the CDR3 is TGTGCCACCAGTGATCAGTACATGGCCGAGCAGTACTTC.

This clone was detected only a few times. The gene calls are TRBV9 and TRBJ1-4, with 8 bases matching TRBD1. Trimming at V came to 3 bases and at J to 5 bases, leaving 9 bases not matched to a gene. This CDR3 spans 16 amino acids. Germline V gene sequence: CDR1 SGDLS, CDR2 YYNGEE. CDR3 nucleotide sequence: TGTGCCAGCAGCGCTTCCCCGGGACAGGAAAATGAAAAACTGTTTTTT. Encoded protein: CASSASPGQENEKLFF.

The table lists this clone with a few counts. The chain combines TRBV7-9 with TRBJ1-1; TRBD1 matches 8 bases. Germline-derived CDR1 and CDR2 are SEHNR and FQNEAQ (reference sequence). Losses at the gene ends were 5 bases for V and 1 base for J; bases not matched to a gene: 6. This CDR3 region has 15 residues. This chain's CDR3 is CASSPATGGNTEAFF. The CDR3 nucleotides are TGTGCCAGCAGCCCGGCCACAGGGGGGAACACTGAAGCTTTCTTT.

The gene calls are TRBV3-1 (or the pseudogene TRBV3-2) and TRBJ2-5; 12 positions match TRBD2. V dropped 1 base and J dropped 4; count of bases not matched to a gene: 7. Germline V gene data show CDR1 as LGHDT and CDR2 as YNNKEL (reference sequence). The CDR3 has 17 amino acids. The CDR3 DNA is TGTGCCAGCAGCCAAGCGACTCCGGGACTAGCGGGAGAGACCCAGTACTTC. It encodes CASSQATPGLAGETQYF.

A single count supports this clone. This chain connects TRBV6-5 to TRBJ2-1, with 11 bases lining up with TRBD2. With 6 bases clipped from V and 4 bases from J, the junction kept 5 bases outside the gene matches. The CDR3 is made up of 15 amino acids. Germline values: CDR1 MNHEY, CDR2 SVGAGI. CDR3 nucleotides: TGTGCCAGCAGACTACTAGCGGGGGTTTACAATGAGCAGTTCTTC. Translating it yields CASRLLAGVYNEQFF.

The rearrangement links TRBV4-1 to TRBJ2-1, with 9 bases identical to TRBD1. CDR1 is MGHRA and CDR2 is YSYEKL in the germline V gene. The length of the CDR3 is 14 residues. The V gene end was trimmed by 3 bases and the J gene end by 13 bases; junction bases not matched to a gene: 10. The CDR3 sequence is CASSQGGTGNLQFF. The CDR3 DNA reads as TGCGCCAGCAGCCAGGGCGGGACAGGGAATCTACAGTTCTTC.